This T cell receptor beta chain appears in the sequencing data of a study of cytomegalovirus exposure and HLA in healthy donors. The PCR used 60 Vbeta and 13 Jbeta primers. The repertoire was sequenced with immunoSEQ multiplex PCR; TCRdb's copy has only in-frame clones and lacks some. The table lists approximately 90,000 clones, over 60% of them singletons, with 3.7% in the top ten. With 0 bases clipped from V and 6 bases from J, the junction kept 3 bases outside the gene matches. The germline V gene has CDR1 LNHDA and CDR2 SQIVND (reference sequence). The CDR3 is 15 amino acids. The TCR comes from a man aged 30 to 45 in good health and CMV-seronegative. The chain is built from TRBV19 and TRBJ1-5; TRBD1 matches 9 bases. The sequenced material came from PBMCs. CDR3 region: CASSIERDRVQPQHF. Written as DNA, the CDR3 is TGTGCCAGTAGTATAGAGAGGGACAGGGTTCAGCCCCAGCATTTT.